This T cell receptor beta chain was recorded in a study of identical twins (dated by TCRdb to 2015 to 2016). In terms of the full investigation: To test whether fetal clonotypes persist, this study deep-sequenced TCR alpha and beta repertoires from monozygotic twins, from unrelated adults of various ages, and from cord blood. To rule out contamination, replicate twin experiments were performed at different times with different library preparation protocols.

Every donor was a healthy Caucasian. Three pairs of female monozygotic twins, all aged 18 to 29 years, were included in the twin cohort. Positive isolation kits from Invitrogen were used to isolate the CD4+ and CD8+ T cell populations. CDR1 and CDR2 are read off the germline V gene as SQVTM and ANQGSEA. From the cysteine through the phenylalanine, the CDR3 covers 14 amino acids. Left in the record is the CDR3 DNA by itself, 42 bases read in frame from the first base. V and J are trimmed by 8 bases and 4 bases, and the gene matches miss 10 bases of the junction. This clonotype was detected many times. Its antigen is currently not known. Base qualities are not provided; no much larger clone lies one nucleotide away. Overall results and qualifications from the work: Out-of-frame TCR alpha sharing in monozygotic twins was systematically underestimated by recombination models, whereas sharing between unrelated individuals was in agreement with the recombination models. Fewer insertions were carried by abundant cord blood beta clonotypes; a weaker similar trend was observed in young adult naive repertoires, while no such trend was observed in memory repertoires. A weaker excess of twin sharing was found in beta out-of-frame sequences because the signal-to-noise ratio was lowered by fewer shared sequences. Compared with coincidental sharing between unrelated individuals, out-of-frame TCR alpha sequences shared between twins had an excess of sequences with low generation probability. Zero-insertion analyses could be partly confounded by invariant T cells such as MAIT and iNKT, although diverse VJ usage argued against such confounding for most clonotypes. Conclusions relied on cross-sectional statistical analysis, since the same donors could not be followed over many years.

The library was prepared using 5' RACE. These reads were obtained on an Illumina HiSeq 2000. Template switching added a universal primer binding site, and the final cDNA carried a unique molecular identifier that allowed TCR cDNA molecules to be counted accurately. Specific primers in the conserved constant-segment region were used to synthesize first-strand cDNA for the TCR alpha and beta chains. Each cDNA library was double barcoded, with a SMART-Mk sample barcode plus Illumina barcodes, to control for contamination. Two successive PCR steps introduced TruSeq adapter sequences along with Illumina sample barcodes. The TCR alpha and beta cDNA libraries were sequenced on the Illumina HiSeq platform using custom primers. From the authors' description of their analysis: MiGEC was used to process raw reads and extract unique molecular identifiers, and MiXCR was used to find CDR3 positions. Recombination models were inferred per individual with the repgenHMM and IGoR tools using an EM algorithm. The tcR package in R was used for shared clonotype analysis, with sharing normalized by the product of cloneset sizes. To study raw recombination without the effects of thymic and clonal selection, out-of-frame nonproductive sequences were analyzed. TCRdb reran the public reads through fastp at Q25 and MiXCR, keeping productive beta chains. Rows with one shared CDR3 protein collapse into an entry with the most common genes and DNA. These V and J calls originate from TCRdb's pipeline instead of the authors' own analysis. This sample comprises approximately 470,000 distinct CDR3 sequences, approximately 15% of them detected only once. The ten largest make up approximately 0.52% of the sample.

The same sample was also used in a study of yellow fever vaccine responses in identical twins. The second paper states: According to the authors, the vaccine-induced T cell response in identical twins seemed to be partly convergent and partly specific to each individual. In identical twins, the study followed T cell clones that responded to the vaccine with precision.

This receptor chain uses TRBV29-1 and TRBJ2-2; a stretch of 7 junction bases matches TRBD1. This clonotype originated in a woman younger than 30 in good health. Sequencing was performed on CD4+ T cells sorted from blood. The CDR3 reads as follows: CSFQGVSATGELFF. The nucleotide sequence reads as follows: TGCAGCTTCCAGGGGGTCTCGGCCACCGGGGAGCTGTTTTTT.